Below are 13 T cell receptor beta chains sequenced from a single sample in a study of blood T cell repertoires in COVID-19. The method was immunoSEQ multiplex PCR; TCRdb's version includes in-frame clones alone and lacks a portion of them. The table has 50,000 to 70,000 clones, about 91% seen once. The sequenced sample consisted of peripheral blood. Receptors were obtained from a man aged 55 to 69 with acute or convalescent COVID-19.

The V gene is TRBV3-1 (or the pseudogene TRBV3-2), the J gene TRBJ1-1; TRBD1 might be the D (6 bases). Per the germline V gene, CDR1 is LGHDT and CDR2 is YNNKEL (reference sequence). V was shortened by 1 base and J by 8 bases, with 11 bases between the two germline ends. This CDR3 region has 13 residues. The CDR3 sequence is CASSQGGQGEAFF. CDR3 bases: TGTGCCAGCAGCCAAGGGGGGCAGGGAGAAGCTTTCTTT.

The CDR3 region is CASSPRTSPGGGNEQFF. CDR3 sequence (DNA): TGTGCCAGCTCACCCAGGACTAGCCCCGGGGGGGGCAATGAGCAGTTCTTC. This sequence joins TRBV18 and TRBJ2-1; 8 nucleotides line up with TRBD2. This CDR3 is 17 amino acids long. Looked up from germline, CDR1 is KGHSH and CDR2 is LQKENI. V dropped 3 bases and J dropped 6; count of bases not matched to a gene: 13.

This clone was counted a single time. The rearrangement joins TRBV6-2 or TRBV6-3 to TRBJ2-1, with 8 bases that match TRBD1. The CDR3 loop spans 15 amino acids. Trimming cost V 0 bases and J 7 bases; bases outside gene matches: 5. The germline V gene has CDR1 MNHEY and CDR2 SVGEGT. Here the CDR3 reads CASSYSQGAHNEQFF. CDR3 nucleotide sequence: TGTGCCAGCAGTTACTCCCAGGGGGCGCATAATGAGCAGTTCTTC.

V and J are TRBV9 and TRBJ1-1, with D tentatively TRBD1 (5 bases). V lost 3 bases and J lost 1, with 7 bases in between. Germline lookup yields CDR1 SGDLS and CDR2 YYNGEE. There are 13 residues in the CDR3. Here the CDR3 reads CASSERGNTEAFF. The CDR3 coding sequence is TGTGCCAGCAGCGAAAGGGGGAACACTGAAGCTTTCTTT.

The chain carries TRBV30 and TRBJ1-3; D is ambiguous. CDR3 length equals 12 residues. Trimming took 3 bases from V and 2 from J, leaving 5 bases between them. The germline V gene has CDR1 GTSNPN and CDR2 SVGIG (reference sequence). The CDR3 region has the DNA TGTGCCTGGAGCCAGACTGGAAACACCATATATTTT. As protein: CAWSQTGNTIYF.

The rearrangement joins TRBV5-5 to TRBJ1-2; 7 bases are a match to TRBD1. This CDR3 region has 13 residues. The V gene end was trimmed by 2 bases and the J gene end by 8 bases; junction bases not matched to a gene: 6. CDR1 SGHKS and CDR2 YYEKEE come from the germline V gene (reference sequence). As DNA, the CDR3 is TGTGCCAGCAGCTTCACAGGGGAGGTAGGCTACACCTTC. This encodes CASSFTGEVGYTF. The variable domain in full, with the rest retrieved from reference TRBV5-5 and TRBJ1-2, is DAGVTQSPTHLIKTRGQQVTLRCSPISGHKSVSWYQQVLGQGPQFIFQYYEKEERGRGNFPDRFSARQFPNYSSELNVNALLLGDSALYLCASSFTGEVGYTFGSGTRLTVV.

The V gene is TRBV18, the J gene TRBJ1-4; 7 bases are shared with TRBD1. CDR3 length: 13 amino acids. The germline gives CDR1 KGHSH, CDR2 LQKENI. V shed 5 bases, J shed 5 bases, and the junction held 2 bases outside the gene matches. The CDR3: CASSEQGNEKLFF. Here the CDR3 DNA reads TGTGCCAGCTCAGAACAGGGGAATGAAAAACTGTTTTTT.

This chain links TRBV4-3 with TRBJ2-2, with 9 bases matching TRBD1. V lost 0 bases, J lost 3 bases, and 2 bases stayed unmatched. Germline V CDR1 and CDR2: LGHNA, YSLEER. This CDR3 region has 16 residues. The CDR3 DNA follows: TGCGCCAGCAGCCAAGATCGGACAGGGGACACCGGGGAGCTGTTTTTT. Translation gives CASSQDRTGDTGELFF.

The J gene is TRBJ1-6, the V gene TRBV3-1 (or the pseudogene TRBV3-2); D perhaps matches TRBD1 (5 bases). CDR1 is LGHDT, CDR2 YNNKEL, per germline (reference sequence). The CDR3 has 15 residues. V was clipped by 4 bases and J by 13 bases, with 20 bases between them. The CDR3: CASSLSPGGIVPLHF. CDR3 bases: TGTGCCAGCAGCCTCTCTCCCGGGGGAATAGTTCCCCTCCACTTT.

The chain couples TRBV19 to TRBJ1-4; D gene ambiguous. The CDR3 length is 14 residues. With 7 bases removed from V and 0 bases from J, the gap between germline ends came to 9 bases. Germline lookup yields CDR1 LNHDA and CDR2 SQIVND (reference sequence). The CDR3 nucleotides read TGTGCCAGTACAGATATCTCAACTAATGAAAAACTGTTTTTT. This codes for CASTDISTNEKLFF.

CDR3 protein: CAARGGPGNTIYF. The CDR3 nucleotides are TGTGCAGCACGGGGGGGGCCTGGAAACACCATATATTTT. V and J are TRBV30 and TRBJ1-3; TRBD1 is a possible D gene (6 bases). In germline, CDR1 is GTSNPN, CDR2 SVGIG (reference sequence). This CDR3 comprises 13 residues.

The chain carries TRBV10-3 and TRBJ2-2; 7 bases agree with TRBD2. The V and J ends lost 10 bases and 1 base, in that order; junction bases with no gene match: 12. The germline V gene encodes CDR1 ENHRY and CDR2 SYGVKD. The CDR3 spans 16 residues. The CDR3 protein is CATAPPGGRNTGELFF. Here the CDR3 DNA reads TGTGCCACGGCACCCCCTGGCGGGAGGAACACCGGGGAGCTGTTTTTT.

The chain combines TRBV5-6 with TRBJ2-3; 8 nucleotides match TRBD1. Germline V gives CDR1 SGHDT, CDR2 YYEEEE. Trimming at V came to 2 bases and at J to 2 bases, leaving 13 bases not matched to a gene. The CDR3 runs to 18 residues. The CDR3 protein is CASSLSGAGGFITDTQYF. The CDR3 DNA sequence: TGTGCCAGCAGCTTATCCGGGGCAGGGGGCTTCATCACAGATACGCAGTATTTT.